These 20 T cell receptor beta chains share one sample of origin, sequenced in a study of identical twins. TCRdb called the 5' RACE reads again in MiXCR, with one record for every CDR3 protein. The sample lists around 490,000 distinct CDR3 sequences, over 11% occurring once. The sample was also reused in another study, on yellow fever vaccine responses in identical twins.

Sample: CD4+ T cells sorted from blood. These receptors all come from a woman between 18 and 29 years old in good health.

The rearrangement joins TRBV3-1 to TRBJ2-5; possibly TRBD2 for D (5 bases). V dropped 3 bases and J dropped 5 bases, with 10 bases sitting between them. This CDR3 is 13 amino acids long. Germline V gene data show CDR1 as LGHDT and CDR2 as YNNKEL (reference sequence). Here the CDR3 DNA reads TGTGCCAGCAGCCAGAGGGAGTACGAGACCCAGTACTTC. Residues: CASSQREYETQYF.

This sequence joins TRBV3-1 and TRBJ1-6; D call uncertain. From germline, CDR1 is LGHDT and CDR2 YNNKEL (reference sequence). The ends were cut back, 6 bases at V and 0 bases at J, with 9 bases in the middle. The CDR3 has 15 residues. The CDR3 region has the DNA TGTGCCAGCAGTCTAAGGGACTCCTATAATTCACCCCTCCACTTT. It specifies CASSLRDSYNSPLHF.

The V and J genes are TRBV4-3 and TRBJ1-6; unclear D gene. Germline assignment: CDR1 LGHNA and CDR2 YSLEER. The CDR3 length is 15 residues. V was clipped by 0 bases and J by 16 bases, with 19 bases between them. CDR3: CASSQDRLLIFQLHF. CDR3 nucleotide sequence: TGCGCCAGCAGCCAAGACAGATTGCTAATTTTCCAACTCCACTTT.

This clonotype was seen a few times. J is TRBJ2-7 and V is TRBV14; D gene unclear. Germline V gene lookup returns CDR1 SGHDN and CDR2 FVKESK. The CDR3 consists of 13 residues. Trimming removed 4 bases at V and 3 bases at J, with 10 bases between. In DNA, the CDR3 is TGTGCCAGCAGCCGGCAGAATTACTACGAGCAGTACTTC. Amino acids: CASSRQNYYEQYF.

The chain carries TRBV3-1 and TRBJ2-1; 9 bases line up with TRBD1. From germline, CDR1 is LGHDT and CDR2 YNNKEL (reference sequence). The CDR3 is 15 amino acids. Unmatched junction bases numbered 8, after V lost 3 bases and J lost 8 bases. The CDR3 loop reads CASSQGDREAHEQFF. The CDR3 DNA is TGTGCCAGCAGCCAGGGGGACAGGGAGGCCCATGAGCAGTTCTTC.

In its sample, this clonotype was seen many times. The chain has TRBV20-1 and TRBJ2-1, with D hard to call. Germline V gives CDR1 DFQATT, CDR2 SNEGSKA (reference sequence). There are 11 residues in the CDR3. Deletions cut 6 bases from V and 8 bases from J, with 11 bases between. CDR3 region: CSAPLGYEQFF. In DNA form, the CDR3 reads TGCAGTGCCCCCCTTGGTTATGAGCAGTTCTTC.

The chain is built from TRBV7-3 and TRBJ2-2; 8 bases agree with TRBD2. V dropped 1 base and J dropped 4; count of bases not matched to a gene: 5. From germline, CDR1 is SGHTA and CDR2 FQGTGA. The CDR3 is 16 residues long. CDR3 residues: CASSLIGGAATGELFF. CDR3 coding DNA: TGTGCCAGCAGCTTAATCGGGGGGGCCGCCACCGGGGAGCTGTTTTTT.

V usage is TRBV12-3 or TRBV12-4 and J usage is TRBJ1-5; D not resolved. The CDR3 is 14 residues long. The germline V and J ends were trimmed by 6 bases and 3 bases, with 12 bases remaining between them. The CDR3 loop is CASRLSLDNQPQHF. The CDR3 bases are TGTGCCAGCAGATTGAGTCTCGACAATCAGCCCCAGCATTTT.

The chain uses TRBV11-3 and TRBJ2-1, with D perhaps assigned TRBD1 or TRBD2 (6 bases each). Germline V gene lookup returns CDR1 SGHNT and CDR2 YENEEA. The ends were cut back, 3 bases at V and 8 bases at J, with 14 bases in the middle. The CDR3 has 14 residues. The chain's CDR3 is CASSFGGPSDEQFF. CDR3 nucleotide sequence: TGTGCCAGCAGCTTTGGGGGGCCATCGGATGAGCAGTTCTTC.

This clonotype has ten or more counts. The chain recombines TRBV12-3 or TRBV12-4 with TRBJ2-7, with D tentatively TRBD1 (6 bases). The germline V and J ends were trimmed by 6 bases and 1 base, with 13 bases remaining between them. The CDR3 has 14 amino acids. In DNA form, the CDR3 reads TGTGCCAGCAGAGTGTCGGGACATTCCTACGAGCAGTACTTC. As protein: CASRVSGHSYEQYF.

In its sample, this clonotype was seen a few times. The CDR3 protein is CSARDWGRGSGTGELFF. CDR3 DNA: TGCAGTGCTAGAGATTGGGGGCGCGGGAGTGGGACCGGGGAGCTGTTTTTT. This chain uses TRBV20-1 with TRBJ2-2; the D gene is possibly TRBD2 (7 bases). In germline, CDR1 is DFQATT, CDR2 SNEGSKA (reference sequence). This CDR3 spans 17 amino acids. V lost 0 bases to trimming and J lost 5 bases, with 19 bases between them.

This clonotype was seen repeatedly, ten times or more. The chain recombines TRBV12-3 or TRBV12-4 with TRBJ2-7, with a tentative D call TRBD2 (6 bases). The CDR3 is made up of 15 amino acids. The V end lost 1 base, the J end lost 0 bases, and 10 bases lay between the germline ends. The CDR3, as DNA: TGTGCCAGCAGTTTAGGTATCGGGAGCTCCTACGAGCAGTACTTC. Translating it yields CASSLGIGSSYEQYF.

J is TRBJ2-1 and V is TRBV28; 7 bases are shared with TRBD1. V trimming: 6 bases; J trimming: 15 bases; junction bases outside the gene matches: 20. CDR1 MDHEN and CDR2 SYDVKM come from the germline V gene. The CDR3 length is 15 residues. CDR3 protein: CASRTQTGFSPQWFF. Written as DNA, the CDR3 is TGTGCCAGCAGGACCCAGACAGGGTTTTCCCCCCAGTGGTTCTTC.

This clonotype was detected only a few times. The chain has TRBV2 and TRBJ1-2; D is ambiguous. Per germline, CDR1 SNHLY and CDR2 FYNNEI. The CDR3 is made up of 13 amino acids. Trimming left V 4 bases short and J 8 bases short, with 14 bases between. The CDR3 protein is CASSVEETGGYTF. CDR3 sequence (DNA): TGTGCCAGCAGTGTTGAGGAGACGGGCGGCTACACCTTC.

The V call is TRBV18, the J call TRBJ1-4; 7 bases fit TRBD1. The CDR3 has 16 residues. Germline V lookup: CDR1 KGHSH, CDR2 LQKENI. The J segment lost 6 bases and the V segment lost 3 bases, leaving 10 bases of the junction unmatched. The CDR3 DNA reads as TGTGCCAGCTCACCCGACAGGGTATCCGGTGATGAAAAACTGTTTTTT. Translated: CASSPDRVSGDEKLFF. Drawing the rest from reference TRBV18 and TRBJ1-4, the complete variable domain is NAGVMQNPRHLVRRRGQEARLRCSPMKGHSHVYWYRQLPEEGLKFMVYLQKENIIDESGMPKERFSAEFPKEGPSILRIQQVVRGDSAAYFCASSPDRVSGDEKLFFGSGTQLSVL.

The chain has TRBV6-1 and TRBJ2-3; 9 bases line up with TRBD1. V dropped 6 bases and J dropped 6; count of bases not matched to a gene: 16. Germline V lookup: CDR1 MNHNS, CDR2 SASEGT. The CDR3 sequence is 17 residues long. CDR3: CASRSSRGQGFLDTQYF. The CDR3 DNA follows: TGTGCCAGCAGAAGTTCCCGGGGACAGGGATTTTTGGATACGCAGTATTTT.

The gene calls are TRBV7-2 and TRBJ2-7, with 7 nucleotides matching TRBD2. CDR1 SGHTA and CDR2 FQGNSA come from the germline V gene. With 4 bases clipped from V and 1 base from J, the junction kept 7 bases outside the gene matches. CDR3 length: 15 amino acids. As DNA, the CDR3 is TGTGCCAGCAGCTCACCGGGGGGACGGTCCTACGAGCAGTACTTC. It yields the protein CASSSPGGRSYEQYF.

The chain is built from TRBV9 and TRBJ2-5; D is possibly TRBD1 (8 bases). CDR1 is SGDLS, CDR2 YYNGEE, per germline. V was shortened by 0 bases and J by 5 bases, with 20 bases between the two germline ends. The CDR3 sequence is 17 residues long. CDR3 loop: CASSVVGGQGGSETQYF. In DNA, the CDR3 is TGTGCCAGCAGCGTAGTGGGAGGACAGGGCGGGAGCGAGACCCAGTACTTC.

At least ten counts were recorded for this clonotype. The V call is TRBV5-1, the J call TRBJ2-2, with D tentatively TRBD1 or TRBD2 (5 bases each). This CDR3 has 18 amino acids. From germline, CDR1 is SGHRS and CDR2 YFSETQ. Trimming left V 4 bases short and J 1 base short, with 20 bases between. The CDR3 region has the DNA TGCGCCAGCAGCGCCAACTACCCCGGGACGGGGAACACCGGGGAGCTGTTTTTT. It specifies CASSANYPGTGNTGELFF.

The V and J genes are TRBV2 and TRBJ2-7; TRBD1 agrees at 9 bases. With 6 bases clipped from V and 2 bases from J, the junction kept 8 bases outside the gene matches. Per the germline V gene, CDR1 is SNHLY and CDR2 is FYNNEI. This CDR3 is 15 amino acids long. The CDR3 DNA reads TGTGCCAGCAGCCCCGGGACAGGGATGGCCTACGAGCAGTACTTC. Encoded protein: CASSPGTGMAYEQYF.